Shown below are 27 T cell receptor beta chains from a single sample sequenced in a study of blood T cells in healthy people across ages. Primed by a sample-barcoded 5' primer and a J-beta primer mix, a second PCR proceeded for about 7 to 11 cycles. TCRdb re-called the 5' RACE reads through MiXCR, storing one row per CDR3 protein. The repertoire holds roughly 1.5 million distinct CDR3 sequences, about 42% seen once, with about 4.1% in the top ten. The sequenced material came from blood. The receptor set was obtained from a woman aged 18-29 years in good health.

Regarding this clonotype: At one end, the junction sequence differs from germline, possibly due to a read error. This chain links TRBV14 with TRBJ1-5; D call uncertain. The germline gives CDR1 SGHDN, CDR2 FVKESK. This CDR3 has 13 residues. This chain's CDR3 is CANSQEIGQPQHF. DNA for the CDR3: TGTGCCAACAGCCAAGAGATCGGCCAGCCCCAGCATTTT.

This clonotype was counted between two and nine times. The chain is built from TRBV29-1 and TRBJ2-1; perhaps TRBD2 as D (5 bases). The CDR3 is 15 amino acids. Between the trimmed V and J ends, which lost 1 base and 0 bases, there was a span of 10 bases. Germline CDR1 and CDR2: SQVTM and ANQGSEA. CDR3 in DNA: TGCAGCGTTGAAGGGGAGCAGAGCTCCTACAATGAGCAGTTCTTC. This sequence encodes CSVEGEQSSYNEQFF.

This clonotype occurred a few times. The chain uses TRBV20-1 and TRBJ1-2; D gene uncertain. V lost 6 bases, J lost 2 bases, and 13 bases lay in between. This CDR3 has 13 residues. CDR1 and CDR2 (germline): DFQATT, SNEGSKA (reference sequence). CDR3 nucleotide sequence: TGCAGTGCAAGGGCAGGCCGGAACTATGGCTACACCTTC. As protein: CSARAGRNYGYTF.

This clonotype turned up a few times. The CDR3 DNA follows: TGTGCCAGCAGCTTATACGGACTTCCCACAGATACGCAGTATTTT. It encodes CASSLYGLPTDTQYF. This chain links TRBV7-9 with TRBJ2-3; tentatively, D is TRBD2 (5 bases). Germline loops: CDR1 SEHNR, CDR2 FQNEAQ (reference sequence). With 2 bases removed from V and 2 bases from J, the gap between germline ends came to 11 bases. There are 15 residues in the CDR3.

The V and J genes are TRBV28 and TRBJ1-4; D is perhaps TRBD1 (5 bases). The germline gives CDR1 MDHEN, CDR2 SYDVKM. The CDR3 is made up of 16 amino acids. V was pared by 5 bases and J by 1 base, with 14 bases between. The CDR3 sequence: CASSGPGAETNEKLFF. The CDR3 coding sequence is TGTGCCAGCAGTGGCCCCGGGGCAGAAACTAATGAAAAACTGTTTTTT.

CDR3 bases: TGTGCCAGCAGTTACCTGGCAGGTTACTCCTACGAGCAGTACTTC. Protein sequence: CASSYLAGYSYEQYF. The chain uses TRBV6-2 or TRBV6-3 and TRBJ2-7, with D unclear. The CDR3 is 15 residues long. Trimming stripped 2 bases from V and 0 bases from J, with 11 bases between. Germline lookup yields CDR1 MNHEY and CDR2 SVGEGT.

This clonotype was observed a few times. J is TRBJ2-2 and V is TRBV25-1; unclear D gene. V was cut by 5 bases and J by 4 bases, with 14 bases left in between. CDR3 length: 15 amino acids. Germline values: CDR1 MGHDK, CDR2 SYGVNS. The CDR3 DNA reads as TGTGCCAGCAGTAGAACGAGACAACCCACCGGGGAGCTGTTTTTT. It translates to CASSRTRQPTGELFF.

The chain carries TRBV7-2 and TRBJ2-7; 10 positions agree with TRBD2. Germline V gene sequence: CDR1 SGHTA, CDR2 FQGNSA. The CDR3 runs 16 residues. V lost 1 base to trimming and J lost 5 bases; unmatched junction nucleotides: 8. As DNA, the CDR3 is TGTGCCAGCAGCTTAGTACCACTAGCGGGATTCCACGAGCAGTACTTC. This gives the protein CASSLVPLAGFHEQYF. The full variable domain, its missing parts supplied by reference TRBV7-2 and TRBJ2-7, is GAGVSQSPSNKVTEKGKDVELRCDPISGHTALYWYRQSLGQGLEFLIYFQGNSAPDKSGLPSDRFSAERTGGSVSTLTIQRTQQEDSAVYLCASSLVPLAGFHEQYFGPGTRLTVT.

This chain uses TRBV4-3 with TRBJ1-4; no clear D gene. The V gene's germline CDR1 is LGHNA and CDR2 YSLEER. The CDR3 is 16 residues long. Trimming shortened V by 0 bases and J by 7 bases, and 15 bases separated the two germline ends. The CDR3 nucleotides are TGCGCCAGCAGCCAAGATCTATCGGGCATGGGTGAAAAACTGTTTTTT. Its protein product is CASSQDLSGMGEKLFF.

The chain employs TRBV7-2 and TRBJ2-4; D is ambiguous. Near its end, the DNA agrees better with TRBJ2-5, so the J call may be wrong. The CDR3 is 13 residues long. Germline V gene data show CDR1 as SGHTA and CDR2 as FQGNSA. DNA for the CDR3: TGTGCCAGCAGCTTATTGGTTTCGGAGACCCAGTACTTC. Amino acid sequence: CASSLLVSETQYF.

The rearrangement links TRBV19 to TRBJ1-2; the D gene is possibly TRBD1 (5 bases). Deletions cut 8 bases from V and 2 bases from J, with 9 bases between. CDR3 length equals 12 residues. Per germline, CDR1 LNHDA and CDR2 SQIVND (reference sequence). CDR3 amino acids: CASRQLNYGYTF. As DNA, the CDR3 is TGTGCCAGTCGACAGTTAAACTATGGCTACACCTTC.

This sequence joins TRBV25-1 and TRBJ2-1; weak D call: TRBD1 (5 bases). This CDR3 is 14 amino acids long. Trimming removed 6 bases from V and 2 bases from J, with 11 bases in between. The germline V gene encodes CDR1 MGHDK and CDR2 SYGVNS. Written as DNA, the CDR3 is TGTGCCAGCAGGGGGTTGACAGCCTACAATGAGCAGTTCTTC. Its translation: CASRGLTAYNEQFF.

As concerns this clonotype: At one boundary the junction diverges from the germline segment, which might be a read error. This sequence joins TRBV3-1 and TRBJ1-2, with D perhaps TRBD1 (5 bases). The germline gives CDR1 LGHDT, CDR2 YNNKEL (reference sequence). The CDR3 runs to 13 residues. The CDR3 sequence is CTSSQDGGYGYTF. DNA for the CDR3: TGTACCAGCAGCCAAGATGGGGGCTATGGCTACACCTTC.

This clonotype was seen only a few times. J is TRBJ1-5 and V is TRBV20-1; 10 bases map to TRBD1. Trimming took 6 bases from V and 2 from J; bases not matched to a gene: 19. CDR1 and CDR2 (germline): DFQATT, SNEGSKA (reference sequence). This CDR3 has 19 amino acids. CDR3 bases: TGCAGTGCCGACCCGGGACAGGGGACGGGGGGTATGGGCAATCAGCCCCAGCATTTT. As protein: CSADPGQGTGGMGNQPQHF.

This clonotype was counted between two and nine times. This chain uses TRBV15 with TRBJ2-6; D is uncertain. V was shortened by 3 bases and J by 0 bases, with 12 bases between the two germline ends. CDR3 length equals 17 residues. The germline V gene encodes CDR1 LNHNV and CDR2 YYDKDF (reference sequence). CDR3 region: CATSSLFSSSGANVLTF. CDR3 DNA: TGTGCCACCAGCAGTCTTTTTTCTAGCTCTGGGGCCAACGTCCTGACTTTC. Looking up the rest from reference TRBV15 and TRBJ2-6 gives the full variable domain: DAMVIQNPRYQVTQFGKPVTLSCSQTLNHNVMYWYQQKSSQAPKLLFHYYDKDFNNEADTPDNFQSRRPNTSFCFLDIRSPGLGDTAMYLCATSSLFSSSGANVLTFGAGSRLTVL.

The rearrangement uses TRBV20-1 and TRBJ1-2; D call uncertain. There are 14 residues in the CDR3. CDR1 and CDR2 (germline): DFQATT, SNEGSKA (reference sequence). V gave up 3 bases and J gave up 5 bases, with 16 bases separating them. Here the CDR3 DNA reads TGCAGTGCTAGGAGAGCGGGTGGGGAATATGGCTACACCTTC. Translating it yields CSARRAGGEYGYTF.

In this sample, this clonotype turned up many times. The CDR3 loop is CSASGGAWETQYF. DNA for the CDR3: TGCAGTGCTAGCGGGGGGGCATGGGAGACCCAGTACTTC. J is TRBJ2-5 and V is TRBV20-1; TRBD2 matches 8 bases. This CDR3 is built from 13 residues. V shed 3 bases and J 5 bases; nucleotides not matched to a gene: 5. CDR1 and CDR2 from the germline V gene are DFQATT and SNEGSKA (reference sequence).

The V call is TRBV14, the J call TRBJ2-1; 7 positions match TRBD2. This CDR3 comprises 16 residues. Trimming at V came to 2 bases and at J to 4 bases, leaving 8 bases not matched to a gene. Germline CDR1 SGHDN, CDR2 FVKESK. The CDR3 is CASSQIKRGSYNEQFF. CDR3 DNA sequence: TGTGCCAGCAGCCAAATAAAGCGGGGAAGTTACAATGAGCAGTTCTTC.

The J gene is TRBJ2-5, the V gene TRBV5-1; no clear D gene. Germline CDR1 reads SGHRS; CDR2 reads YFSETQ. The V end was cut by 3 bases, the J end by 5 bases, with 17 bases between. This CDR3 contains 15 residues. CDR3 loop: CASSSFLAEKETQYF. As DNA, the CDR3 is TGCGCCAGCAGCTCCTTCCTGGCGGAAAAGGAGACCCAGTACTTC.

The rearrangement joins TRBV6-2 or TRBV6-3 to TRBJ2-1; 8 nucleotides agree with TRBD1. In germline, CDR1 is MNHEY, CDR2 SVGEGT. The CDR3 runs 19 residues. Losses at the gene ends were 0 bases for V and 1 base for J; bases not matched to a gene: 11. The CDR3 sequence is CASSYSYGQGQRSYNEQFF. CDR3 bases: TGTGCCAGCAGTTACTCCTACGGACAGGGACAAAGGTCCTACAATGAGCAGTTCTTC.

This clonotype has ten or more counts. The chain carries TRBV29-1 and TRBJ1-2, with D maybe TRBD1 (5 bases). Germline V gene sequence: CDR1 SQVTM, CDR2 ANQGSEA. V lost 6 bases and J 7 bases, leaving 15 bases between the germline ends. This CDR3 contains 12 residues. In DNA, the CDR3 is TGCAGCGTGGAGAGAACAGGTTCTGGCTACACCTTC. Its protein product is CSVERTGSGYTF.

This chain joins TRBV20-1 and TRBJ2-1, with 7 bases aligning to TRBD2. The J call may be faulty, since TRBJ2-7 better matches the DNA end. This CDR3 spans 13 amino acids. Germline assignment: CDR1 DFQATT and CDR2 SNEGSKA (reference sequence). CDR3 region: CSARGRVYNEQYF. The CDR3 bases are TGCAGTGCTCGCGGGAGAGTTTACAATGAGCAGTACTTC.

V gene TRBV7-9 combines with J gene TRBJ1-3; TRBD1 agrees at 7 bases. Unmatched junction bases numbered 8, after V lost 10 bases and J lost 2 bases. Germline lookup yields CDR1 SEHNR and CDR2 FQNEAQ (reference sequence). This CDR3 contains 14 residues. The chain's CDR3 is CANTPGGAGNTIYF. In DNA form, the CDR3 reads TGTGCCAACACCCCAGGGGGGGCTGGAAACACCATATATTTT. Based on the CDR3 plus reference TRBV7-9 and TRBJ1-3, the full variable domain is DTGVSQNPRHKITKRGQNVTFRCDPISEHNRLYWYRQTLGQGPEFLTYFQNEAQLEKSRLLSDRFSAERPKGSFSTLEIQRTEQGDSAMYLCANTPGGAGNTIYFGEGSWLTVV.

The chain uses TRBV5-1 and TRBJ2-5; TRBD1 or TRBD2 may be the D gene (6 bases each). Between the trimmed V and J ends, which lost 4 bases and 11 bases, there was a span of 21 bases. This CDR3 has 14 amino acids. Germline V gene sequence: CDR1 SGHRS, CDR2 YFSETQ. The CDR3 nucleotides read TGCGCCAGCAGCCCAGGAGGAGGGGACAATGGGCAGTACTTC. It codes for CASSPGGGDNGQYF.

The chain has TRBV5-1 and TRBJ2-7; 7 positions agree with TRBD1. The CDR3 runs to 15 residues. The J segment lost 6 bases and the V segment lost 0 bases, leaving 9 bases of the junction unmatched. Germline CDR1 is SGHRS and CDR2 is YFSETQ. The CDR3 sequence is CASSLEGDRASEQYF. In DNA, the CDR3 is TGCGCCAGCAGCTTGGAGGGGGACAGAGCTAGCGAGCAGTACTTC.

This clonotype has at least ten counts. V usage is TRBV5-5 and J usage is TRBJ2-1; D is possibly TRBD2 (5 bases). This CDR3 comprises 13 residues. Germline lookup yields CDR1 SGHKS and CDR2 YYEKEE (reference sequence). V gave up 4 bases and J gave up 6 bases, with 11 bases separating them. CDR3 sequence (DNA): TGTGCCAGCAGCCCTGAAGCGGCCAATGAGCAGTTCTTC. Its protein is CASSPEAANEQFF.

This clonotype was seen ten or more times. This sequence joins TRBV4-3 and TRBJ2-1; D ambiguous. Germline CDR1 LGHNA, CDR2 YSLEER. Deletions cut 1 base from V and 1 base from J, with 2 bases between. The CDR3 covers 13 residues. CDR3 in amino acids: CASSQGSYNEQFF. In DNA form, the CDR3 reads TGCGCCAGCAGCCAAGGGTCCTACAATGAGCAGTTCTTC.